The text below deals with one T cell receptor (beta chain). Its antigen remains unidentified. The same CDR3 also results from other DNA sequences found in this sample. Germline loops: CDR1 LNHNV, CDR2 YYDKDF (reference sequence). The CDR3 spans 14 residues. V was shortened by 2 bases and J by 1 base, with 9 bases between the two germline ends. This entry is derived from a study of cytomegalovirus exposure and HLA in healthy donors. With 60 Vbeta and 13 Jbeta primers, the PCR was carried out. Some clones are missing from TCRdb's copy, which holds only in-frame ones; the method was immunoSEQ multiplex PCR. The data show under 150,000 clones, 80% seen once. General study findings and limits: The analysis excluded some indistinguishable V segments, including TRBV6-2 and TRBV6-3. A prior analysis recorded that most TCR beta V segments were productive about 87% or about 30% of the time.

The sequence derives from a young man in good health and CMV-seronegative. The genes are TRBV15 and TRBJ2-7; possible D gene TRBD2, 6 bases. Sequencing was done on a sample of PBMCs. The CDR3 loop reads CATSRSGSSYEQYF. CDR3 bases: TGTGCCACCAGCAGATCCGGGAGTTCCTACGAGCAGTACTTC.